This TCR beta chain is from a study of naive and memory T cell subsets. Reverse transcription of blood and skin TCR RNA was primed at alpha and beta constant regions. Ligated cDNA underwent four rounds of PCR with nested alpha and beta constant region primers and SP2. Each CDR3 protein gets one entry after TCRdb re-called the 5' RACE reads with MiXCR. Altogether 20,000 to 30,000 distinct CDR3 sequences are present, roughly a quarter being singletons, with the ten largest covering roughly 1.8%. General study results and limits: TCR transcript changes with activation or differentiation may affect this RNA method.

Whole blood, 2.5 ml, came from adult healthy volunteers. TCR cDNA received a 3' ligated oligonucleotide that carried a UMI. Cells were not sorted; total RNA input targeted 1 to 1000 ng. Germline V lookup: CDR1 SEHNR, CDR2 FQNEAQ (reference sequence). V lost 3 bases, J lost 5 bases, and 13 bases stayed unmatched. CDR3 length equals 16 residues. With regard to this clonotype: Its antigen is as yet unknown.

The chain is built from TRBV7-9 and TRBJ2-7; 7 bases are shared with TRBD1. The clonotype comes from a female donor in good health. CDR3 residues: CASSFNRGAPEDEQYF. The CDR3 DNA reads TGTGCCAGCAGCTTCAACAGGGGAGCCCCAGAAGACGAGCAGTACTTC.